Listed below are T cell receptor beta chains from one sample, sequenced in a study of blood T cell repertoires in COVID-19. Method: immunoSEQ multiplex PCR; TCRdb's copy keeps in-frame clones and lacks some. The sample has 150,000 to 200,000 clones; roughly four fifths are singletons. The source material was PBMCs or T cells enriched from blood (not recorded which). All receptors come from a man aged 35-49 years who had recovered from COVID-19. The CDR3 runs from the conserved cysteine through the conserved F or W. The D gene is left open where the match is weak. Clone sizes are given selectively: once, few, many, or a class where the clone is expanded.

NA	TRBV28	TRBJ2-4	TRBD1	TGTGCCAGCAGCCCCAACAGGGGATCAGCCAAAAACATTCAGTACTTC	CASSPNRGSAKNIQYF
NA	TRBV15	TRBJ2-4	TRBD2	TGTGCCACCAGCAGAGTCGAAGCGGGGAAAAACATTCAGTACTTC	CATSRVEAGKNIQYF
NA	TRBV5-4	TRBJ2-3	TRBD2	TGTGCCAGCAGTTCCGGGACTAGGGGGACAGATACGCAGTATTTT	CASSSGTRGTDTQYF
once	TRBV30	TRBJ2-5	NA	TGTGCCTGGAGTCCCAGGTCAGAGACCCAGTACTTC	CAWSPRSETQYF
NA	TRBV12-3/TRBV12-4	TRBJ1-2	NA	TGTGCCAGCACTCTGGGTCAGGGGTATGGCTACACCTTC	CASTLGQGYGYTF
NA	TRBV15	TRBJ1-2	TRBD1	TGTGCCACCAGCAGGGCCGGGACAGGGGGTTATGGCTACACCTTC	CATSRAGTGGYGYTF
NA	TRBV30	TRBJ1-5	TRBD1	TGTGCCTGGAGTCAAACAGGGGGCCGCAATCAGCCCCAGCATTTT	CAWSQTGGRNQPQHF
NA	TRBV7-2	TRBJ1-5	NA	TGTGCCAGCAGCGAGCAGGGTTCACAGCCCCAGCATTTT	CASSEQGSQPQHF
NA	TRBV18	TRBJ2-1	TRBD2	TGTGCCAGCTCACCCGGACTAGCGGGAGGTGGTCAGTTCTTC	CASSPGLAGGGQFF
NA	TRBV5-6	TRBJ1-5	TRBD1	TGTGCCAGCAGCTTCGGGGACAGAGGAAGCAATCAGCCCCAGCATTTT	CASSFGDRGSNQPQHF
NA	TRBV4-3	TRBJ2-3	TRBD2	TGCGCCAGCAGCCACCAAGCGGGAGGCAGCCCGAGCACAGATACGCAGTATTTT	CASSHQAGGSPSTDTQYF
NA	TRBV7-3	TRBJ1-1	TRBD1	TGTGCCAGCAGCCGGGACAGTAACACTGAAGCTTTCTTT	CASSRDSNTEAFF
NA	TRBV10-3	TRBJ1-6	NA	TGTGCCATCAGTGAGTCCAGGGGTCATTCGAATAATTCACCCCTCCACTTT	CAISESRGHSNNSPLHF
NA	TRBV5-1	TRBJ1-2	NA	TGCGCCAGCAGCTCCCAAAAGGCGGAAGGCTACACCTTC	CASSSQKAEGYTF
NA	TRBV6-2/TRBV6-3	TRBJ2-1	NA	TGTGCCAGCAGTTCGGCTAGTTCCCACAATGAGCAGTTCTTC	CASSSASSHNEQFF
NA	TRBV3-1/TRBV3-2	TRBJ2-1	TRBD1	TGTGCCAGCAGCCAAGGACAGGGGGGCAATGAGCAGTTCTTC	CASSQGQGGNEQFF
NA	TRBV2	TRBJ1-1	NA	TGTGCCGTGCAAGCTGGGGACAACCCTGAAGCTTTCTTT	CAVQAGDNPEAFF
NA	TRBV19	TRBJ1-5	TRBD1	TGTGCCAGTAGTATTCGGACAGGGGGAGGCTATCAGCCCCAGCATTTT	CASSIRTGGGYQPQHF
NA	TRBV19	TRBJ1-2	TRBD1	TGTGCCAGTAGTATACCTCCCACCGGGACAGGGGCCTATGGCTACACCTTC	CASSIPPTGTGAYGYTF
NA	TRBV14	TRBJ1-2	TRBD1	TGTGCCAGCAGCCAAGTTTATCCGGGACAGGGGGCGGACTATGGCTACACCTTC	CASSQVYPGQGADYGYTF
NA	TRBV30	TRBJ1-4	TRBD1	TGTGCCTGGAGTGCCGGGACAGGGTTTTTGTTTTTT	CAWSAGTGFLFF
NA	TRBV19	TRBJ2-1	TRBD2	TGTGCCAGTAGTATAGTAGCGGGAGTCGGAAATGAGCAGTTCTTC	CASSIVAGVGNEQFF
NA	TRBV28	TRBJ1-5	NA	TGTGCCAGCAGGACAGAATTCCAGCCCCAGCATTTT	CASRTEFQPQHF
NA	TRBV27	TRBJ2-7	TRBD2	TGTGCCAGCAGTCCCTCGACTAGCGGGTTCTCCTACGAGCAGTACTTC	CASSPSTSGFSYEQYF
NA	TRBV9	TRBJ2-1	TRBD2	TGTGCCAGCAGCGTAGACGGATCCCTAGCGGGAGTAAACAATGAGCAGTTCTTC	CASSVDGSLAGVNNEQFF
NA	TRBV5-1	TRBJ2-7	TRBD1	TGCGCCAGCAGCTTGATGGGACAGGGACCCTACGAGCAGTACTTC	CASSLMGQGPYEQYF
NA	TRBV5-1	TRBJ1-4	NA	TGCGCCAGCCGCTACGGGTCTAATGAAAAACTGTTTTTT	CASRYGSNEKLFF
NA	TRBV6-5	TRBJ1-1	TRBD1	TGTGCCAGCAACCGAGACAGGGGGCTATTTGAAGCTTTCTTT	CASNRDRGLFEAFF
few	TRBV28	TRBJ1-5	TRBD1	TGTGCCAGCAGTTCCCGGACAGGGGGCCGCCATCAGCCCCAGCATTTT	CASSSRTGGRHQPQHF